This entry lists 27 T cell receptor beta chains sequenced from one sample in a study of cytomegalovirus exposure and HLA in healthy donors. PCR was performed using 60 Vbeta and 13 Jbeta primers. Libraries were prepared by immunoSEQ multiplex PCR; TCRdb keeps only in-frame clonotypes and omits some of them. The sample holds 150,000 or so clones; under 75% are singletons and the top ten take 6% to 7.5%. Material: PBMCs. The origin of the receptors is a middle-aged man in good health and CMV-seropositive.

This chain links TRBV7-6 with TRBJ2-7, with TRBD1 matching 9 bases. The trim removed 5 bases at V and 5 bases at J, leaving 4 bases unmatched. CDR1 and CDR2 from the germline V gene are SGHVS and FNYEAQ. The CDR3 runs to 13 residues. The CDR3 nucleotides are TGTGCCAGCAGCCCCTGGGACAGGGACGAGCAGTACTTC. Its protein is CASSPWDRDEQYF.

CDR3 in amino acids: CASSPDGTDEAFF. The CDR3 nucleotides are TGTGCCAGCAGCCCCGACGGGACAGATGAAGCTTTCTTT. The rearrangement links TRBV6-4 to TRBJ1-1; TRBD1 matches at 7 bases. From germline, CDR1 is MRHNA and CDR2 SNTAGT. V trimming: 6 bases; J trimming: 7 bases; junction bases outside the gene matches: 8. This CDR3 is built from 13 residues.

This chain connects TRBV5-1 to TRBJ2-1, with no clear D. This CDR3 contains 12 residues. CDR1 and CDR2 (germline): SGHRS, YFSETQ. The germline V and J ends were trimmed by 4 bases and 7 bases, with 9 bases remaining between them. Here the CDR3 reads CASSLSGNEQFF. The CDR3 DNA follows: TGCGCCAGCAGCCTATCAGGTAATGAGCAGTTCTTC.

A word on this clone: Additional DNA sequences in this sample encode the identical CDR3. The CDR3 here is CASTAGQFHNQPQHF. Written as DNA, the CDR3 is TGTGCCAGTACCGCGGGACAGTTTCACAATCAGCCCCAGCATTTT. The V and J genes are TRBV19 and TRBJ1-5; 7 bases agree with TRBD1. Germline lookup yields CDR1 LNHDA and CDR2 SQIVND (reference sequence). The CDR3 runs 15 residues. Unmatched junction bases numbered 9, after V lost 7 bases and J lost 3 bases.

The V and J genes are TRBV5-6 and TRBJ2-3; no firm D call. Trimming stripped 4 bases from V and 1 base from J, with 7 bases between. Germline V CDR1 and CDR2: SGHDT, YYEEEE. This CDR3 spans 13 amino acids. The CDR3 DNA reads as TGTGCCAGCAGCCGATCGGGCACAGATACGCAGTATTTT. Protein sequence: CASSRSGTDTQYF.

The V gene is TRBV9, the J gene TRBJ1-1; D is possibly TRBD1 (5 bases). Germline values: CDR1 SGDLS, CDR2 YYNGEE. V gave up 2 bases and J gave up 8 bases, with 13 bases separating them. The CDR3 is 13 amino acids. The chain's CDR3 is CASSVAGGGEAFF. The CDR3, as DNA: TGTGCCAGCAGCGTGGCGGGCGGGGGGGAAGCTTTCTTT.

The chain combines TRBV5-1 with TRBJ2-5, with 11 bases lining up with TRBD1. Per germline, CDR1 SGHRS and CDR2 YFSETQ. The CDR3 contains 17 residues. V was pared by 0 bases and J by 1 base, with 5 bases of the junction left unmatched. Written as DNA, the CDR3 is TGCGCCAGCAGCTTGGGCGGGACAGGGGGAGTCCAAGAGACCCAGTACTTC. Translating it yields CASSLGGTGGVQETQYF.

The chain has TRBV7-9 and TRBJ2-5, with D uncertain. This CDR3 contains 13 residues. Germline-derived CDR1 and CDR2 are SEHNR and FQNEAQ (reference sequence). Trimming stripped 5 bases from V and 1 base from J, with 8 bases between. This CDR3 reads CASSLGSQETQYF. As DNA, the CDR3 is TGTGCCAGCAGCCTCGGGTCCCAAGAGACCCAGTACTTC. Complete variable domain (other parts from reference TRBV7-9 and TRBJ2-5): DTGVSQNPRHKITKRGQNVTFRCDPISEHNRLYWYRQTLGQGPEFLTYFQNEAQLEKSRLLSDRFSAERPKGSFSTLEIQRTEQGDSAMYLCASSLGSQETQYFGPGTRLLVL.

This clone was counted once. Written as DNA, the CDR3 is TGTGCCAGTAGTATGAACGGCAGGGAGACCCAGTACTTC. Amino acid sequence: CASSMNGRETQYF. The chain is built from TRBV19 and TRBJ2-5; no firm D call. V was cut by 3 bases and J by 5 bases, with 10 bases left in between. The germline CDR1 and CDR2 sequences are LNHDA and SQIVND (reference sequence). This CDR3 has 13 amino acids.

This clone was seen only a few times. The chain employs TRBV4-3 and TRBJ2-7, with D perhaps TRBD1 (5 bases). V lost 0 bases, J lost 4 bases, and 10 bases lay in between. This CDR3 spans 14 amino acids. The V gene's germline CDR1 is LGHNA and CDR2 YSLEER. CDR3 DNA: TGCGCCAGCAGCCAAGAAGCAGGGATTTACGAGCAGTACTTC. This encodes CASSQEAGIYEQYF.

The chain links TRBV6-1 to TRBJ2-7; 8 bases are a match to TRBD1. Germline values: CDR1 MNHNS, CDR2 SASEGT. The CDR3 loop spans 14 amino acids. Trimming took 8 bases from V and 6 from J; bases not matched to a gene: 12. The DNA for the CDR3 is TGTGCCAGCCGAGTCGGACAGGGCAAGAGCGAGCAGTACTTC. As protein: CASRVGQGKSEQYF.

The rearrangement joins TRBV19 to TRBJ1-2; possibly TRBD1 for D (5 bases). Trimming removed 5 bases from V and 4 bases from J, with 20 bases in between. The germline V gene has CDR1 LNHDA and CDR2 SQIVND (reference sequence). The CDR3 runs to 16 residues. For the CDR3, the DNA is TGTGCCAGTAGTCCCACTGGGGCCCTGGGCGGCTATGGCTACACCTTC. Translation gives CASSPTGALGGYGYTF.

The V gene is TRBV5-1, the J gene TRBJ1-2; D possibly corresponds to TRBD1 (6 bases). From germline, CDR1 is SGHRS and CDR2 YFSETQ. This CDR3 is built from 14 residues. V was pared by 5 bases and J by 0 bases, with 11 bases between. CDR3 amino acids: CASSWTDSNYGYTF. DNA for the CDR3: TGCGCCAGCAGTTGGACAGACTCTAACTATGGCTACACCTTC.

V gene TRBV25-1 combines with J gene TRBJ1-6, with no clear D. Germline CDR1 and CDR2: MGHDK and SYGVNS. V lost 5 bases, J lost 0 bases, and 14 bases lay in between. This CDR3 is built from 17 residues. DNA for the CDR3: TGTGCCAGCAGTAACAGCAGCCTTAGCTCCTATAATTCACCCCTCCACTTT. Residues: CASSNSSLSSYNSPLHF.

This clone was seen a handful of times. V is TRBV30 and J is TRBJ1-1; 7 bases align to TRBD1. The CDR3 has 13 residues. Germline CDR1 GTSNPN, CDR2 SVGIG (reference sequence). Trimming cost V 2 bases and J 4 bases; bases outside gene matches: 4. In DNA, the CDR3 is TGTGCCTGGAGTAAGGGGGCGAGCACTGAAGCTTTCTTT. Translating it yields CAWSKGASTEAFF.

V is TRBV2 and J is TRBJ1-1; perhaps TRBD1 as D (5 bases). V lost 2 bases and J 8 bases, leaving 9 bases between the germline ends. Germline lookup yields CDR1 SNHLY and CDR2 FYNNEI. The CDR3 has 12 amino acids. CDR3 nucleotides: TGTGCCAGCAGTGAAAATTGGACAGAAGCTTTCTTT. Residues: CASSENWTEAFF.

V and J are TRBV6-6 and TRBJ1-1; 7 nucleotides agree with TRBD1. Trimming cost V 0 bases and J 7 bases; bases outside gene matches: 5. The CDR3 loop spans 14 amino acids. Germline V lookup: CDR1 MNHNY, CDR2 SVGAGI (reference sequence). This CDR3 reads CASSYSNRGGEAFF. The CDR3 region has the DNA TGTGCCAGCAGTTACTCGAACAGGGGAGGTGAAGCTTTCTTT.

The chain uses TRBV7-2 and TRBJ1-5; tentative D call: TRBD1 (6 bases). The CDR3 loop spans 14 amino acids. V was cut by 3 bases and J by 3 bases, with 9 bases left in between. Germline V lookup: CDR1 SGHTA, CDR2 FQGNSA. CDR3 bases: TGTGCCAGCAGCTTCGACAGGTCCAATCAGCCCCAGCATTTT. Translated: CASSFDRSNQPQHF.

This clone was seen a few times. This chain links TRBV7-8 with TRBJ1-1; tentatively, D is TRBD1 (5 bases). Per germline, CDR1 SGHVS and CDR2 FQNEAQ. V shed 5 bases and J shed 1 base, with 8 bases lying between them. This CDR3 is 13 amino acids long. CDR3 amino acids: CASSKTENTEAFF. CDR3 DNA sequence: TGTGCCAGCAGCAAGACAGAGAACACTGAAGCTTTCTTT.

The genes are TRBV19 and TRBJ1-2; D is unclear. The germline V gene encodes CDR1 LNHDA and CDR2 SQIVND (reference sequence). Trimming took off 8 bases at V and 7 bases at J, with 20 bases between the two ends. The length of the CDR3 is 14 residues. CDR3 in DNA: TGTGCCAGTCATCCCCGGCGGCTCGGAGGTGGCTACACCTTC. It translates to CASHPRRLGGGYTF.

The chain combines TRBV6-5 with TRBJ2-7; TRBD1 might be the D (6 bases). CDR1 and CDR2 (germline): MNHEY, SVGAGI. The CDR3 sequence is 14 residues long. Trimming removed 0 bases from V and 3 bases from J, with 9 bases in between. The CDR3 spells CASSYSDRGYEQYF. CDR3 coding DNA: TGTGCCAGCAGTTACTCGGACAGAGGCTACGAGCAGTACTTC.

The J gene is TRBJ2-7, the V gene TRBV9; maybe TRBD1 (6 bases). CDR3 length equals 12 residues. CDR1 and CDR2 (germline): SGDLS, YYNGEE. V was clipped by 0 bases and J by 6 bases, with 7 bases between them. CDR3: CASSVGGGEQYF. DNA of the CDR3: TGTGCCAGCAGCGTAGGAGGGGGCGAGCAGTACTTC. Filled out from reference TRBV9 and TRBJ2-7, the complete variable domain reads DSGVTQTPKHLITATGQRVTLRCSPRSGDLSVYWYQQSLDQGLQFLIQYYNGEERAKGNILERFSAQQFPDLHSELNLSSLELGDSALYFCASSVGGGEQYFGPGTRLTVT.

With regard to this clone: At one end, the junction sequence differs from germline, possibly due to a read error. Other DNA variants within this sample encode the same CDR3. This chain links TRBV6-1 with TRBJ1-1; TRBD1 might be the D (5 bases). CDR3 length: 14 residues. CDR1 is MNHNS and CDR2 is SASEGT in the germline V gene. CDR3 DNA sequence: TGCGCCAGCAGGGTCGAACAGTCGAACACTGAAGCTTTCTTT. Its protein is CASRVEQSNTEAFF.

In its sample, this clone was seen a few times. The V call is TRBV19, the J call TRBJ2-3; 9 bases map to TRBD2. V shed 6 bases and J 1 base; nucleotides not matched to a gene: 5. Germline V gene data show CDR1 as LNHDA and CDR2 as SQIVND (reference sequence). The CDR3 contains 15 residues. This CDR3 reads CASSLRTSGTDTQYF. Written as DNA, the CDR3 is TGTGCCAGTAGCCTTCGGACTAGCGGCACAGATACGCAGTATTTT.

CDR3 amino acids: CASSADRRNEKLFF. CDR3 sequence (DNA): TGTGCCAGTAGTGCGGACAGGCGGAATGAAAAACTGTTTTTT. V is TRBV19 and J is TRBJ1-4; 7 bases align to TRBD1. This CDR3 comprises 14 residues. V shed 5 bases and J 5 bases; nucleotides not matched to a gene: 5. From germline, CDR1 is LNHDA and CDR2 SQIVND (reference sequence).

In regard to this clone: This CDR3 is also generated by other DNA sequences in the sample. V gene TRBV29-1 combines with J gene TRBJ2-1; 13 bases are a match to TRBD2. V lost 7 bases, J lost 1 base, and 4 bases stayed unmatched. Germline V gene data show CDR1 as SQVTM and CDR2 as ANQGSEA. The CDR3 is 15 amino acids. CDR3 in amino acids: CSATGLAGSYNEQFF. DNA for the CDR3: TGCAGCGCCACGGGACTAGCGGGGTCCTACAATGAGCAGTTCTTC.

The chain has TRBV6-4 and TRBJ1-5, with 9 nucleotides matching TRBD1. The V gene end was trimmed by 6 bases and the J gene end by 0 bases; junction bases not matched to a gene: 6. Germline V gene sequence: CDR1 MRHNA, CDR2 SNTAGT. The CDR3 totals 16 residues. CDR3 sequence reads: CASRTGTGYSNQPQHF. The CDR3 bases are TGTGCCAGCAGAACTGGGACAGGGTATAGCAATCAGCCCCAGCATTTT.